The next 22 T cell receptor beta chains were all read from a single sample in a study of PD-L1 blockade in urothelial cancer. Assay used: immunoSEQ multiplex PCR; TCRdb lists only in-frame clones, some missing. The table has roughly 56,000 clones, about 80% seen once. Sequenced material: PBMCs, taken around atezolizumab (anti-PD-L1) treatment. Receptor source: an older man with urothelial cancer.

V gene TRBV7-8 combines with J gene TRBJ2-1, with 12 bases matching TRBD2. The CDR3 has 16 amino acids. CDR1 is SGHVS, CDR2 FQNEAQ, per germline. V was pared by 8 bases and J by 3 bases, with 8 bases of the junction left unmatched. The CDR3 sequence: CASRPWTSGNYNEQFF. In nucleotides, the CDR3 is TGTGCCAGCCGACCGTGGACTAGCGGGAACTACAATGAGCAGTTCTTC.

The chain carries TRBV2 and TRBJ2-1; 7 bases align to TRBD2. This CDR3 comprises 16 residues. Trimming cost V 6 bases and J 3 bases; bases outside gene matches: 11. Germline V gives CDR1 SNHLY, CDR2 FYNNEI. The CDR3 protein is CASSYNGLVFYNEQFF. CDR3 in DNA: TGTGCCAGCAGCTACAACGGACTAGTATTCTACAATGAGCAGTTCTTC.

The chain combines TRBV5-1 with TRBJ2-3; 9 positions match TRBD2. The germline CDR1 and CDR2 sequences are SGHRS and YFSETQ. This CDR3 is built from 15 residues. The V gene end was trimmed by 0 bases and the J gene end by 6 bases; junction bases not matched to a gene: 5. The CDR3 is CASSLGLAGLDTQYF. CDR3 nucleotides: TGCGCCAGCAGCTTGGGTCTAGCGGGATTGGATACGCAGTATTTT.

The chain combines TRBV10-1 with TRBJ2-5, with 10 bases that match TRBD2. The CDR3 contains 16 residues. Germline trimming cut 1 base from V and 4 bases from J; bases unmatched to any gene: 6. Germline V gene data show CDR1 as WNHNN and CDR2 as SYGVQD (reference sequence). CDR3 region: CASSEFSSGSRETQYF. CDR3 DNA sequence: TGCGCCAGCAGTGAGTTTTCTAGCGGGAGCCGAGAGACCCAGTACTTC.

This clone has a handful of counts. V and J are TRBV19 and TRBJ2-5; maybe TRBD2 (6 bases). CDR1 is LNHDA, CDR2 SQIVND, per germline (reference sequence). The CDR3 runs 13 residues. The V end lost 4 bases, the J end lost 5 bases, and 11 bases lay between the germline ends. Here the CDR3 DNA reads TGTGCCAGTAGTACCGGGGGATTTGAGACCCAGTACTTC. It encodes CASSTGGFETQYF.

This clone has only a few counts. The chain uses TRBV5-8 and TRBJ2-3; D perhaps matches TRBD1 (5 bases). From germline, CDR1 is SGHTS and CDR2 YDEGEE. The CDR3 sequence is 14 residues long. Trimming shortened V by 1 base and J by 4 bases, and 10 bases separated the two germline ends. This chain's CDR3 is CASSLFGAADTQYF. Here the CDR3 DNA reads TGTGCCAGCAGCTTGTTTGGGGCGGCAGATACGCAGTATTTT.

The chain has TRBV28 and TRBJ2-7; 9 bases are shared with TRBD1. CDR1 is MDHEN, CDR2 SYDVKM, per germline. CDR3 length: 15 amino acids. V trimming: 6 bases; J trimming: 5 bases; junction bases outside the gene matches: 11. The CDR3 coding sequence is TGTGCCAGCAGAACCGGGACAGGGCTTTACCACGAGCAGTACTTC. The encoded protein is CASRTGTGLYHEQYF.

This chain joins TRBV28 and TRBJ2-7; 9 bases match TRBD2. Germline CDR1 MDHEN, CDR2 SYDVKM. Trimming at V came to 6 bases and at J to 3 bases, leaving 6 bases not matched to a gene. The CDR3 runs to 14 residues. The CDR3 nucleotides read TGTGCCAGCAGCGGACTAGCGCGCCACTACGAGCAGTACTTC. Translation gives CASSGLARHYEQYF.

This clone was counted between two and nine times. The rearrangement links TRBV28 to TRBJ2-7; 10 bases fit TRBD1. Germline CDR1 and CDR2: MDHEN and SYDVKM. The CDR3 has 16 amino acids. V shed 6 bases and J 5 bases; nucleotides not matched to a gene: 13. CDR3 region: CASSQGQGYGPHEQYF. CDR3 nucleotides: TGTGCCAGCAGCCAGGGACAGGGGTACGGCCCCCACGAGCAGTACTTC.

The table lists this clone with a count of one. The V and J genes are TRBV11-2 and TRBJ2-2, with 8 bases matching TRBD2. V lost 8 bases, J lost 7 bases, and 3 bases stayed unmatched. The CDR3 is 12 amino acids. Germline loops: CDR1 SGHAT, CDR2 FQNNGV. Here the CDR3 reads CASGGRYGELFF. In DNA, the CDR3 is TGTGCCAGCGGCGGGAGGTACGGGGAGCTGTTTTTT.

V usage is TRBV2 and J usage is TRBJ1-3; 8 nucleotides align to TRBD1. Unmatched junction bases numbered 10, after V lost 8 bases and J lost 4 bases. The V gene's germline CDR1 is SNHLY and CDR2 FYNNEI. This CDR3 region has 15 residues. CDR3 nucleotides: TGTGCCAGCTCCGTCGATAGGACAGGGGGAAACACCATATATTTT. Its protein is CASSVDRTGGNTIYF.

The chain has TRBV30 and TRBJ2-3, with D possibly being TRBD2 (5 bases). From germline, CDR1 is GTSNPN and CDR2 SVGIG (reference sequence). The CDR3 spans 14 residues. Trimming pared 3 bases from V and 1 base from J, leaving 11 bases between. The DNA for the CDR3 is TGTGCCTGGAGGCGGGTTAGCGGCACAGATACGCAGTATTTT. As protein: CAWRRVSGTDTQYF.

J is TRBJ2-3 and V is TRBV5-4; D uncertain. The CDR3 is 15 residues long. Germline V gene sequence: CDR1 SGHNT, CDR2 YYREEE (reference sequence). The V end was cut by 6 bases, the J end by 4 bases, with 18 bases between. The DNA for the CDR3 is TGTGCCAGCACCCCGACGGCGGTAGGCTCAGATACGCAGTATTTT. Amino acids: CASTPTAVGSDTQYF.

The chain links TRBV7-2 to TRBJ2-7, with 10 bases identical to TRBD2. V lost 5 bases and J lost 1; bases outside the gene matches: 8. The germline CDR1 and CDR2 sequences are SGHTA and FQGNSA. There are 16 residues in the CDR3. CDR3 sequence reads: CASSRPAGGPSYEQYF. DNA of the CDR3: TGTGCCAGCAGCCGCCCAGCGGGAGGGCCATCCTACGAGCAGTACTTC.

The genes are TRBV27 and TRBJ1-4, with D possibly being TRBD1 (5 bases). The CDR3 runs 14 residues. Germline CDR1 is MNHEY and CDR2 is SMNVEV (reference sequence). The germline V and J ends were trimmed by 6 bases and 3 bases, with 11 bases remaining between them. The CDR3 DNA reads as TGTGCCAGCAGGAGGGCGGGGGCTAATGAAAAACTGTTTTTT. It translates to CASRRAGANEKLFF.

The chain has TRBV27 and TRBJ1-3, with 7 bases lining up with TRBD1. CDR1 is MNHEY, CDR2 SMNVEV, per germline (reference sequence). The CDR3 loop spans 15 amino acids. Unmatched junction bases numbered 6, after V lost 6 bases and J lost 1 base. Here the CDR3 reads CASRLSTGSGNTIYF. The CDR3 DNA follows: TGTGCCAGCAGACTATCGACAGGGTCTGGAAACACCATATATTTT.

In its sample, this clone was seen a few times. This rearrangement joins TRBV28 to TRBJ2-2; D may be TRBD1 (6 bases). Trimming left V 4 bases short and J 3 bases short, with 9 bases between. In germline, CDR1 is MDHEN, CDR2 SYDVKM. CDR3 length: 14 amino acids. DNA for the CDR3: TGTGCCAGCAGTTGGGGGCTGGACACCGGGGAGCTGTTTTTT. Amino acids: CASSWGLDTGELFF.

J is TRBJ1-2 and V is TRBV10-1, with D perhaps TRBD1 (6 bases). This CDR3 contains 13 residues. CDR1 and CDR2 from the germline V gene are WNHNN and SYGVQD (reference sequence). V lost 2 bases to trimming and J lost 8 bases, with 12 bases between them. CDR3 nucleotide sequence: TGCGCCAGCAGTGAGACAGGGAATGACGGCTACACCTTC. It codes for CASSETGNDGYTF.

The chain recombines TRBV5-1 with TRBJ1-2; tentative D call: TRBD1 (6 bases). Trimming removed 1 base at V and 5 bases at J, with 9 bases between. This CDR3 comprises 13 residues. The germline V gene encodes CDR1 SGHRS and CDR2 YFSETQ. CDR3 sequence reads: CASSLTGQYGYTF. The CDR3 DNA sequence: TGCGCCAGCAGCTTGACAGGGCAGTATGGCTACACCTTC.

This clone was seen more than once but under ten times. V gene TRBV7-9 combines with J gene TRBJ1-1; 9 bases agree with TRBD1. Germline V CDR1 and CDR2: SEHNR, FQNEAQ (reference sequence). The CDR3 covers 15 residues. Trimming cost V 5 bases and J 5 bases; bases outside gene matches: 9. CDR3 nucleotides: TGTGCCAGCAGCAAGCTACAGGGGGCTGGAACTGAAGCTTTCTTT. The encoded protein is CASSKLQGAGTEAFF.

The CDR3 nucleotides are TGTGCCAGCAGTTCTCAACAGGGGGCAAGATTTGAGCAGTTCTTC. Its translation is CASSSQQGARFEQFF. This chain connects TRBV2 to TRBJ2-1; 9 nucleotides agree with TRBD1. The CDR3 spans 15 residues. CDR1 is SNHLY and CDR2 is FYNNEI in the germline V gene. After removal of 5 bases from V and 9 bases from J, the junction contained 11 bases not matched to a gene.

This sequence joins TRBV10-3 and TRBJ2-7, with 15 bases aligning to TRBD2. Per the germline V gene, CDR1 is ENHRY and CDR2 is SYGVKD. The CDR3 sequence is 16 residues long. The V segment lost 10 bases and the J segment 0 bases; nucleotides outside the gene matches: 7. CDR3 bases: TGTGCCACCGCCGGGACTAGCGGGAGGATCTCCTACGAGCAGTACTTC. Translated, it gives CATAGTSGRISYEQYF.